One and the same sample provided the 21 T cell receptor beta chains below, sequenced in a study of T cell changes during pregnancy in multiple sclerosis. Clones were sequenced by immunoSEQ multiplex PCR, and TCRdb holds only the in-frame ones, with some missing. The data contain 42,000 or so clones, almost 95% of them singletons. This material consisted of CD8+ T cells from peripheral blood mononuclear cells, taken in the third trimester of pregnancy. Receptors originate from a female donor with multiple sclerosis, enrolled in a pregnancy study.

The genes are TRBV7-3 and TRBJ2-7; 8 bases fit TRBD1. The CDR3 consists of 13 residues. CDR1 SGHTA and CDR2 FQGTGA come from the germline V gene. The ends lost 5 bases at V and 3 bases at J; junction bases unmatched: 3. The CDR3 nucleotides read TGTGCCAGCAGCCAGGGGGCCTACTACGAGCAGTACTTC. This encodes CASSQGAYYEQYF.

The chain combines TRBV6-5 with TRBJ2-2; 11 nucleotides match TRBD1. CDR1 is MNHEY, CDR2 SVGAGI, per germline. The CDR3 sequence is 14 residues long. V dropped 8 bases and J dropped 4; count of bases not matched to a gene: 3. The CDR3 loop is CASPGTGGTGELFF. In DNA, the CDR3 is TGTGCCAGCCCCGGGACAGGGGGCACCGGGGAGCTGTTTTTT.

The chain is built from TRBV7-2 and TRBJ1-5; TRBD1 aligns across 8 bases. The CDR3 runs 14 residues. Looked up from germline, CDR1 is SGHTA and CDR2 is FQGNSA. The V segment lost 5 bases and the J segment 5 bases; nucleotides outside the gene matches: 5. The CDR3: CASSERQGHQPQHF. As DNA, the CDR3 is TGTGCCAGCAGCGAGCGACAGGGGCATCAGCCCCAGCATTTT.

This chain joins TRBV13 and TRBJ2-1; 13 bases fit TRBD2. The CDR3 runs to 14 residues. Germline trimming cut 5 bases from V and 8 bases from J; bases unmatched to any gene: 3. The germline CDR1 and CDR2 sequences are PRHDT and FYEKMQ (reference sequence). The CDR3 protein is CASSIGLAGDEQFF. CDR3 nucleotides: TGTGCCAGCAGCATTGGACTAGCGGGAGATGAGCAGTTCTTC.

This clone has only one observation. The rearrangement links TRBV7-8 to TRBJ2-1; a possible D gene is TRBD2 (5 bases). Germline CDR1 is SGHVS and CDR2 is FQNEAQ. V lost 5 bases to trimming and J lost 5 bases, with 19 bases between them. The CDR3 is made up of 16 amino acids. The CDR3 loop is CASSSQVAGNDNEQFF. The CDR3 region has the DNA TGTGCCAGCAGCAGCCAGGTTGCGGGCAACGACAATGAGCAGTTCTTC. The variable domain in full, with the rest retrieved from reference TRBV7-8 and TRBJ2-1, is GAGVSQSPRYKVAKRGQDVALRCDPISGHVSLFWYQQALGQGPEFLTYFQNEAQLDKSGLPSDRFFAERPEGSVSTLKIQRTQQEDSAVYLCASSSQVAGNDNEQFFGPGTRLTVL.

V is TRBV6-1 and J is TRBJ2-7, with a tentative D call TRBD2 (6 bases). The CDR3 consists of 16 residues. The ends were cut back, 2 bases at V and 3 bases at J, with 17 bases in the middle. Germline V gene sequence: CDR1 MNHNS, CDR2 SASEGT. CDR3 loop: CASSEYLRTDYYEQYF. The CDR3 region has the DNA TGTGCCAGCAGTGAATATCTAAGGACGGACTACTACGAGCAGTACTTC.

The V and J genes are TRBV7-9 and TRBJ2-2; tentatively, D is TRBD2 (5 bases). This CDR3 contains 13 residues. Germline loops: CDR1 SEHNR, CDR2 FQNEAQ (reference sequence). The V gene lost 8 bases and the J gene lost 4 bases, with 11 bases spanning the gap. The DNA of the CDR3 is TGTGCCAGCGCCCCGGGGAGCACCGGGGAGCTGTTTTTT. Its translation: CASAPGSTGELFF.

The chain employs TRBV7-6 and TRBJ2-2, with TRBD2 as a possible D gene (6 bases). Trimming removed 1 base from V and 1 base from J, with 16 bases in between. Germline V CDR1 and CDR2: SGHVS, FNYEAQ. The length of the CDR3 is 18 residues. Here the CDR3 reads CASSLGFRRDLNTGELFF. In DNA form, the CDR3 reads TGTGCCAGCAGCTTAGGGTTTAGGCGGGATCTGAACACCGGGGAGCTGTTTTTT.

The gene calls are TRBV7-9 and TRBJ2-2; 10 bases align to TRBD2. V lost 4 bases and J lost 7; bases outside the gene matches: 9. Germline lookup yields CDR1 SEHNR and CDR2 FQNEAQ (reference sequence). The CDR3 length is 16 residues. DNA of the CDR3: TGTGCCAGCAGCTGGCTAGCGGGAGCCCTCGGCGGGGAGCTGTTTTTT. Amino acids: CASSWLAGALGGELFF.

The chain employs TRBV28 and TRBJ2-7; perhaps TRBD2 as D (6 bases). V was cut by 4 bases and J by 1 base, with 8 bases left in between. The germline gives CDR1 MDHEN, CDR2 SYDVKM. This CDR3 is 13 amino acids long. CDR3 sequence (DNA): TGTGCCAGCAGTTCCGGACTATCCTACGAGCAGTACTTC. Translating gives CASSSGLSYEQYF. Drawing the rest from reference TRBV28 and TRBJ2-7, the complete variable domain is DVKVTQSSRYLVKRTGEKVFLECVQDMDHENMFWYRQDPGLGLRLIYFSYDVKMKEKGDIPEGYSVSREKKERFSLILESASTNQTSMYLCASSSGLSYEQYFGPGTRLTVT.

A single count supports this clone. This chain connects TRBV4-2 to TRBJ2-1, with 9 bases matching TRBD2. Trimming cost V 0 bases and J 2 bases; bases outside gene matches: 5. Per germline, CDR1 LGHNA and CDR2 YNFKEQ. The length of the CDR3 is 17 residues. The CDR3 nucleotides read TGTGCCAGCAGCCAAGATGGAGCGGGGGGAACCTACAATGAGCAGTTCTTC. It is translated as CASSQDGAGGTYNEQFF.

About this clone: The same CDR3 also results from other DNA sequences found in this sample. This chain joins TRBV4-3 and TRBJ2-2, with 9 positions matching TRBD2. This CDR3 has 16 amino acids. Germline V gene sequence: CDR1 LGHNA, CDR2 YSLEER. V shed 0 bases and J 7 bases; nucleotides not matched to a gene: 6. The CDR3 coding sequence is TGCGCCAGCAGCCAAGAATTGGCTAGCGGGAACGGGGAGCTGTTTTTT. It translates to CASSQELASGNGELFF.

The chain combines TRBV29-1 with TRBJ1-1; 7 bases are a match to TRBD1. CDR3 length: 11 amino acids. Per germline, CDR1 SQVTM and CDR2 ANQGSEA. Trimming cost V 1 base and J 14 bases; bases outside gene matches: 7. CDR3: CSVEGRDRIFF. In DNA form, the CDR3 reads TGCAGCGTTGAAGGACGGGACAGAATCTTCTTT. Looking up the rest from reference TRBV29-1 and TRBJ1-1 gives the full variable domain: SAVISQKPSRDICQRGTSLTIQCQVDSQVTMMFWYRQQPGQSLTLIATANQGSEATYESGFVIDKFPISRPNLTFSTLTVSNMSPEDSSIYLCSVEGRDRIFFGQGTRLTVV.

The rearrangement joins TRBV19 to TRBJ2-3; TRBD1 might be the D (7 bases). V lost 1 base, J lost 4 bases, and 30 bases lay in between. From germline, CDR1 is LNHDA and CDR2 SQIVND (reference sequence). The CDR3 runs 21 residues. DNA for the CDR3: TGTGCCAGTAGTATAGCGGGAACGCGGGACAGAAGAGCATACAAGGCAGATACGCAGTATTTT. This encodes CASSIAGTRDRRAYKADTQYF. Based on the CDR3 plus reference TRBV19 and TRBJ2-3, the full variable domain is DGGITQSPKYLFRKEGQNVTLSCEQNLNHDAMYWYRQDPGQGLRLIYYSQIVNDFQKGDIAEGYSVSREKKESFPLTVTSAQKNPTAFYLCASSIAGTRDRRAYKADTQYFGPGTRLTVL.

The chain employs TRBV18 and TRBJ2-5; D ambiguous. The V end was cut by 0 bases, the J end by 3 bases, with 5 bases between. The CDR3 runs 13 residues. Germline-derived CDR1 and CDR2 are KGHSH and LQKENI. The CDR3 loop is CASSPPSEETQYF. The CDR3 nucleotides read TGTGCCAGCTCACCACCCTCAGAAGAGACCCAGTACTTC. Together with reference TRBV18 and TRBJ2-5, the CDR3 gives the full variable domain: NAGVMQNPRHLVRRRGQEARLRCSPMKGHSHVYWYRQLPEEGLKFMVYLQKENIIDESGMPKERFSAEFPKEGPSILRIQQVVRGDSAAYFCASSPPSEETQYFGPGTRLLVL.

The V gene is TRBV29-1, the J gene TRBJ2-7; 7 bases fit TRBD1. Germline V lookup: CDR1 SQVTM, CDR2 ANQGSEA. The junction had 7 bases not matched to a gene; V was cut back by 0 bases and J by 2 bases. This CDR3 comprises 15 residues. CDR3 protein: CSVEDLRGRAYEQYF. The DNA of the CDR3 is TGCAGCGTTGAAGACCTCAGGGGGAGAGCCTACGAGCAGTACTTC.

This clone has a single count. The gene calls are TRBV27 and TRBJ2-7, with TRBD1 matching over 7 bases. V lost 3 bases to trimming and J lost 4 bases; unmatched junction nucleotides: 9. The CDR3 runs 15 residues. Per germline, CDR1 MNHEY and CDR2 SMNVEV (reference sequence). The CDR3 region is CASSLAGTEDYEQYF. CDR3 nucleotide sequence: TGTGCCAGCAGTTTGGCCGGGACAGAGGATTACGAGCAGTACTTC.

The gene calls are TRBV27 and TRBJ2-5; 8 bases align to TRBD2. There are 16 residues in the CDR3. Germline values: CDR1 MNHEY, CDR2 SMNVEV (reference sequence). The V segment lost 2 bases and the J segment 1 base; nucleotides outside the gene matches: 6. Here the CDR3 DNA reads TGTGCCAGCAGTTTAATGGGACTAGATATCCAAGAGACCCAGTACTTC. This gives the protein CASSLMGLDIQETQYF.

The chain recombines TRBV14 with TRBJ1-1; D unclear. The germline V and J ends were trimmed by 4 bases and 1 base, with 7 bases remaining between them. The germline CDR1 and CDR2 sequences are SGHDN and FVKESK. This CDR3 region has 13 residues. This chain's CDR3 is CASSLLRNTEAFF. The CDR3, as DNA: TGTGCCAGCAGCCTTCTCCGGAACACTGAAGCTTTCTTT.

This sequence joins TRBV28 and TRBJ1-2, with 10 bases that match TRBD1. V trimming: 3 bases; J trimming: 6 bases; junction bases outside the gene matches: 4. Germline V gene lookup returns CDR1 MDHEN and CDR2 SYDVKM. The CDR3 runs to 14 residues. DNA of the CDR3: TGTGCCAGCAGTTTGCGACAGGGGGCGGATGGCTACACCTTC. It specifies CASSLRQGADGYTF.

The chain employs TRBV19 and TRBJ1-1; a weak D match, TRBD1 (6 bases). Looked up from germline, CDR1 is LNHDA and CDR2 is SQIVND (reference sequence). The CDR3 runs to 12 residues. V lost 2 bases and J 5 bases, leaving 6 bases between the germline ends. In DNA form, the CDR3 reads TGTGCCAGTAGTATACAGGGGACTGAAGCTTTCTTT. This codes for CASSIQGTEAFF.